This T cell receptor (beta chain) was identified during a study of beta chain features in type 1 diabetes. Study-level background: Investigators examined some 100 million sorted cells across all samples.

In germline, CDR1 is SNHLY, CDR2 FYNNEI. This CDR3 has 14 amino acids. Trimming pared 0 bases from V and 9 bases from J, leaving 9 bases between. Findings and caveats of the study: Fewer junction insertions and more nucleotide deletions appeared in type 1 diabetes patients.

Details on this clone: Its antigen is not identified.

TCRB transcripts that were expressed got sequenced, as all of the isolated RNA had been reverse transcribed. The table came from immunoSEQ multiplex PCR; TCRdb's copy has only in-frame clones and leaves some out. Of about 360,000 clones in the sample, around 13% were seen once. This chain connects TRBV2 to TRBJ1-6; no firm D call. The sequenced material came from naive CD4+ T cells from blood. The source of this sequence is a young man in good health. The CDR3 DNA reads TGTGCCAGCAGTGAAGCGAGGGTTTTTTCACCCCTCCACTTT. It is translated as CASSEARVFSPLHF.